This T cell receptor (beta chain) was sequenced in a study of control samples from healthy donors and cancer patients. This CDR3 contains 16 residues. The germline CDR1 and CDR2 sequences are KGHSH and LQKENI. The germline V and J ends were trimmed by 6 bases and 3 bases, with 20 bases remaining between them. Libraries were prepared by immunoSEQ multiplex PCR; TCRdb keeps only in-frame clonotypes and omits some of them. This sample has some 140,000 clones; 88% occur once, and the top ten carry about 9%. The sequence came from a woman under 40 in good health. The sequenced sample consisted of blood. This chain connects TRBV18 to TRBJ1-1, with D tentatively TRBD1 (5 bases). CDR3 in DNA: TGTGCCAGCTCCCTCTTCGGGGACCTGGCGGACACTGAAGCTTTCTTT. It translates to CASSLFGDLADTEAFF.